Included here is one T cell receptor (beta chain) sequence, with context. The data were obtained in a study of T cell changes during pregnancy in multiple sclerosis. V lost 4 bases, J lost 5 bases, and 9 bases lay in between. The CDR3 runs 13 residues. Looked up from germline, CDR1 is MNHEY and CDR2 is SVGAGI. The table came from immunoSEQ multiplex PCR; TCRdb's copy has only in-frame clones and leaves some out. The sample lists more than 55,000 clones; about nine tenths were seen once. The chain uses TRBV6-5 and TRBJ1-5; D ambiguous. This clonotype originated in a female donor with multiple sclerosis, enrolled in a pregnancy study. The source material was peripheral blood, sampled in the second trimester of pregnancy. The CDR3 is CASSFNFDQPQHF. The CDR3 nucleotides are TGTGCCAGCAGTTTCAACTTTGATCAGCCCCAGCATTTT.